The entry that follows covers one T cell receptor beta chain sequence. Its antigen is not identified. This sample is part of a study of early T cells in non-severe SARS-CoV-2 infection. Study at large: The study sequenced bulk RNA from unsorted whole blood, with chains unpaired. Whole-study results and caveats: The study's VDJdb matching favored anti-spike CD8 responses and missed private and CD4 specificities.

V lost 0 bases and J lost 4; bases outside the gene matches: 9. Per germline, CDR1 LGHNA and CDR2 YNFKEQ. This CDR3 region has 17 residues. cDNA molecules, individually, were tagged with unique molecular identifiers. TCRdb ran MiXCR on the 5' RACE reads and lists one entry per CDR3 protein. Of about 70,000 distinct CDR3 sequences in the sample, roughly 15% are singletons; the top ten hold roughly 4.3%. The sequence was collected from an adult who was a healthcare worker with PCR-confirmed SARS-CoV-2 infection or an uninfected control (not recorded which). The rearrangement joins TRBV4-2 to TRBJ2-3; 8 bases fit TRBD2. This specimen was whole blood, taken at baseline. The CDR3 DNA follows: TGTGCCAGCAGCCAAGATTCCGCGGGAGGCGAGGCAGATACGCAGTATTTT. It encodes CASSQDSAGGEADTQYF.